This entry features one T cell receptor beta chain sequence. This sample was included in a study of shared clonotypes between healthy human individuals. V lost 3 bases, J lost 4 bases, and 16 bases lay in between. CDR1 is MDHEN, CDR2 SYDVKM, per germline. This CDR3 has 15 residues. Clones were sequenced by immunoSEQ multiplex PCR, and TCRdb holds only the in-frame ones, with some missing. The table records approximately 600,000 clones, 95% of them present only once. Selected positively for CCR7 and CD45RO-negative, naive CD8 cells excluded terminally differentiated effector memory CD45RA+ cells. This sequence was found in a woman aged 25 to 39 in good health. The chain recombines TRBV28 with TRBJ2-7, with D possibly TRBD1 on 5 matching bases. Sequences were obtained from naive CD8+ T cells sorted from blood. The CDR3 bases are TGTGCCAGCAGTTTTCAGGGTCTCGGCCAATACGAGCAGTACTTC. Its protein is CASSFQGLGQYEQYF.